The T cell receptor beta chain under discussion was sequenced for a study of T cells after yellow fever vaccination. As for the study in general: SMART-Seq v4 Ultra Low Input prepared the low-cell-number fractions.

UMIs and a universal primer site were added when TCR cDNA was made by 5'RACE template switching. TCRdb recomputed calls from the 5' RACE reads with MiXCR, one row per CDR3 protein. This sample carries some 300,000 distinct CDR3 sequences, approximately 12% of them seen once, and the ten largest clones take less than 3.5%. This clonotype showed up just a few times. Its antigen remains unidentified. Study results and caveats: Abundant bulk-population clonotypes could contaminate the FACS-sorted repertoires. Among all clonotypes, a small share was observed in both CD4 and CD8 compartments.

Trimming cost V 2 bases and J 6 bases; bases outside gene matches: 8. Germline V gene sequence: CDR1 MNHEY, CDR2 SVGEGT. The CDR3 is 16 amino acids. The sample was CD4+ T cells sorted from PBMCs, taken 45 days after the yellow fever booster vaccination. This clonotype was sampled from a man aged 18 to 30 who received the YFV17D yellow fever vaccine. The chain has TRBV6-2 or TRBV6-3 and TRBJ2-3, with 10 bases fitting TRBD2. CDR3 sequence (DNA): TGTGCCAGCAGTTACGGGGGGGGACTAGCGCCGGATACGCAGTATTTT. Translation: CASSYGGGLAPDTQYF.